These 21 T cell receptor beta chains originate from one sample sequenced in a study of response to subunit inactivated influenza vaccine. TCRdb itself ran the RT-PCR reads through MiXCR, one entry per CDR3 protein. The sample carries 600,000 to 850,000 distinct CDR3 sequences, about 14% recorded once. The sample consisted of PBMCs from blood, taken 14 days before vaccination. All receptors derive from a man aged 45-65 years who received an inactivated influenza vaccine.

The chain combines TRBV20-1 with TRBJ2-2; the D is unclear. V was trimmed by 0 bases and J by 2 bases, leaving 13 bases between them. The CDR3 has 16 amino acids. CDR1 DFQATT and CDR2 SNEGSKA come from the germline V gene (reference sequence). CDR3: CSARDGQALNTGELFF. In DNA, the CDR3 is TGCAGTGCTAGAGATGGCCAGGCACTTAACACCGGGGAGCTGTTTTTT.

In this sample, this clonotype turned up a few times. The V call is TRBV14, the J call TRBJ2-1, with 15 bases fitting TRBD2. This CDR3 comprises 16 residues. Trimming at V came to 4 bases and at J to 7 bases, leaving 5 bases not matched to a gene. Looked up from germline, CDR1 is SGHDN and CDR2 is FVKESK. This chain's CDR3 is CASSPGLAGGRNEQFF. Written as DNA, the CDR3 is TGTGCCAGCAGCCCCGGACTAGCGGGAGGGAGAAATGAGCAGTTCTTC.

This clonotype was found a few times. The CDR3 coding sequence is TGTGCCAGCAGTCCCCAGGAAAACACCGGGGAGCTGTTTTTT. Translating it yields CASSPQENTGELFF. The V gene is TRBV12-3 or TRBV12-4, the J gene TRBJ2-2; no firm D call. The V end lost 5 bases, the J end lost 2 bases, and 9 bases lay between the germline ends. The CDR3 is 14 residues long.

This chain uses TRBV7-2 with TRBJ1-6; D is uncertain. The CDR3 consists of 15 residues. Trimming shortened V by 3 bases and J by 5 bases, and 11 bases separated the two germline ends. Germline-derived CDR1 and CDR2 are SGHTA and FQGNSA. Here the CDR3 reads CASSFFGFNNSPLHF. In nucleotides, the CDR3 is TGTGCCAGCAGCTTCTTCGGCTTCAATAATTCACCCCTCCACTTT.

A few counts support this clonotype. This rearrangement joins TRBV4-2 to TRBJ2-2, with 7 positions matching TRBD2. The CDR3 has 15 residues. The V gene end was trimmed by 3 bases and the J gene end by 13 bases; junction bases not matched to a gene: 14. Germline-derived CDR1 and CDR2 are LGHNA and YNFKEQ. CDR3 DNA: TGTGCCAGCAGCCAGATCCCCGGGACTAATATAGGGCTGTTTTTT. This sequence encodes CASSQIPGTNIGLFF.

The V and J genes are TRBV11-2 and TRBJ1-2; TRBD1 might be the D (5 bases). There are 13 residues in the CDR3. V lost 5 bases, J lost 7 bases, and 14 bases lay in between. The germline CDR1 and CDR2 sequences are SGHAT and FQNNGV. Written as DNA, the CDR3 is TGTGCCAGCAGCCGACTAGGGGCCTTTGGCTACACCTTC. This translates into CASSRLGAFGYTF. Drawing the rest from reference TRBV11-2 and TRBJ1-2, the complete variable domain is EAGVAQSPRYKIIEKRQSVAFWCNPISGHATLYWYQQILGQGPKLLIQFQNNGVVDDSQLPKDRFSAERLKGVDSTLKIQPAKLEDSAVYLCASSRLGAFGYTFGSGTRLTVV.

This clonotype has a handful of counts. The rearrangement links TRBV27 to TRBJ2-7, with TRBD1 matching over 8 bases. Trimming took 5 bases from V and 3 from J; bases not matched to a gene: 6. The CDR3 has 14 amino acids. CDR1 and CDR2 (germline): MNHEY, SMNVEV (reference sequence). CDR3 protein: CASSAAGGFYEQYF. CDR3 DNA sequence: TGTGCCAGCAGTGCGGCAGGGGGCTTCTACGAGCAGTACTTC.

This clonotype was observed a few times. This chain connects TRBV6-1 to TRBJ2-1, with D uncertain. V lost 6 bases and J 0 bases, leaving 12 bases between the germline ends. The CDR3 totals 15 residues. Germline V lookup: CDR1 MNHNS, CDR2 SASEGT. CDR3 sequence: CASSTEIRSYNEQFF. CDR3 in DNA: TGTGCCAGCAGCACCGAAATCCGCTCCTACAATGAGCAGTTCTTC.

The CDR3 DNA follows: TGCAGTGCTAGAAACAGGGCCTCCTACAATGAGCAGTTCTTC. Its translation: CSARNRASYNEQFF. The gene calls are TRBV20-1 and TRBJ2-1; tentatively, D is TRBD1 (6 bases). Per germline, CDR1 DFQATT and CDR2 SNEGSKA (reference sequence). This CDR3 spans 14 amino acids. Trimming took off 2 bases at V and 0 bases at J, with 8 bases between the two ends.

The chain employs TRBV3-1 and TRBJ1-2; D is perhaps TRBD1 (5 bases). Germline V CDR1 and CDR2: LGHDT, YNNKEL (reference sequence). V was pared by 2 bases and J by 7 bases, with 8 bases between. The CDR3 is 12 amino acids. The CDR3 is CASSQQGFGYTF. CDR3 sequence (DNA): TGTGCCAGCAGCCAACAGGGATTTGGCTACACCTTC.

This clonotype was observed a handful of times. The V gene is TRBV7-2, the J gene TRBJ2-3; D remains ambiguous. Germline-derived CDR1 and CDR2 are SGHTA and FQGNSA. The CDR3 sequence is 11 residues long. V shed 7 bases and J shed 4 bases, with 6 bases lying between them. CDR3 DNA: TGTGCCAGCACGGCCGCAGATACGCAGTATTTT. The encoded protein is CASTAADTQYF.

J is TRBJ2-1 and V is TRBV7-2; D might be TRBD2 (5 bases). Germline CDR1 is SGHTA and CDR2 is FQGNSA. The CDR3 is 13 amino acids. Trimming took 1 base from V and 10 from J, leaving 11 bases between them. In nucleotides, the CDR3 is TGTGCCAGCAGCTTAGAGGGCAGCGGAGAGCAGTTCTTC. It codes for CASSLEGSGEQFF.

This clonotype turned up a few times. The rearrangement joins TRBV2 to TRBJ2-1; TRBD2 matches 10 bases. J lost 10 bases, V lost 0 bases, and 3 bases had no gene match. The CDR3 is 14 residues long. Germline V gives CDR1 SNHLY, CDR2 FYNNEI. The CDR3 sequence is CASSEARTSGEQFF. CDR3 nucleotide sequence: TGTGCCAGCAGTGAAGCGCGGACTAGCGGAGAGCAGTTCTTC.

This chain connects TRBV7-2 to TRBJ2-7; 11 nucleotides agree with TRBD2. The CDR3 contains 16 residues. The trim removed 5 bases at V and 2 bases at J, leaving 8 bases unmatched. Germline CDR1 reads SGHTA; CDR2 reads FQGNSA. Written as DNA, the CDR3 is TGTGCCAGCAGCCCCAACCGACTAGCGGGAACCTACGAGCAGTACTTC. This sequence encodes CASSPNRLAGTYEQYF.

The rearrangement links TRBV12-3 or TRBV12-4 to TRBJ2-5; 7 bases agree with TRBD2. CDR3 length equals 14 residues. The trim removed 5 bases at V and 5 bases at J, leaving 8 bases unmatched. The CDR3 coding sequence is TGTGCCAGCAGTCGGCGACTAGCCCCTGAGACCCAGTACTTC. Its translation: CASSRRLAPETQYF.

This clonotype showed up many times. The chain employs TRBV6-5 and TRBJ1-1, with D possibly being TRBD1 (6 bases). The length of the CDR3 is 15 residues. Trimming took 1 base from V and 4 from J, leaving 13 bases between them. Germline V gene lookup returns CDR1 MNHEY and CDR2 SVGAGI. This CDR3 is CASSYFWGAGTEAFF. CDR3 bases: TGTGCCAGCAGTTACTTTTGGGGGGCTGGCACTGAAGCTTTCTTT.

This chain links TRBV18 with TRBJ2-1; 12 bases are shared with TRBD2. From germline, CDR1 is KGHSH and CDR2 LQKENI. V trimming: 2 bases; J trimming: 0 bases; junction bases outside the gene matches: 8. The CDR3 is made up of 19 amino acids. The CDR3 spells CASSPRLAGVGSSYNEQFF. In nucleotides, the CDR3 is TGTGCCAGCTCACCAAGACTAGCGGGAGTCGGGAGCTCCTACAATGAGCAGTTCTTC.

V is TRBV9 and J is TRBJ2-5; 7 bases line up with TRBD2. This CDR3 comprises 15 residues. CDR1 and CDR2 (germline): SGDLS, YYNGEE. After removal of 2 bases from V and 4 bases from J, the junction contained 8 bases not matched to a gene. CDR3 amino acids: CASSVLGGLGETQYF. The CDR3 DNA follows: TGTGCCAGCAGCGTTCTGGGAGGGCTTGGAGAGACCCAGTACTTC.

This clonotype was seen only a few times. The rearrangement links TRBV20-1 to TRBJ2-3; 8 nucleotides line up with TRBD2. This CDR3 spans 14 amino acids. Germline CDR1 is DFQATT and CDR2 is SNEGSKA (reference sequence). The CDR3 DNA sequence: TGCACCGGGCGGGTCGGGGGGGCCTCAGATACGCAGTATTTT. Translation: CTGRVGGASDTQYF.

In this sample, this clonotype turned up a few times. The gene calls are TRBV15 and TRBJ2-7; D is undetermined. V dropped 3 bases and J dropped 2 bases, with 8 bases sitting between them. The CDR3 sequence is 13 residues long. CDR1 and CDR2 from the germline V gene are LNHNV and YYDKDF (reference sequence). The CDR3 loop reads CATSREYTYEQYF. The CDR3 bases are TGTGCCACCAGCAGGGAATACACCTACGAGCAGTACTTC.

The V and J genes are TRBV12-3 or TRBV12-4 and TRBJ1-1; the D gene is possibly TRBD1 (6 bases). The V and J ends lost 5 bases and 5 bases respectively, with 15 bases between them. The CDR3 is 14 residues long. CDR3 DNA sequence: TGTGCCAGCAGTCCTCAGACAGGTACTACTGAAGCTTTCTTT. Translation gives CASSPQTGTTEAFF.